This entry lists 22 T cell receptor beta chains sequenced from one sample in a study of cytomegalovirus exposure and HLA in healthy donors. With 60 Vbeta and 13 Jbeta primers, the PCR was carried out. Using immunoSEQ multiplex PCR, the repertoire was profiled, and TCRdb retains in-frame clones only, with some absent. The table lists under 200,000 clones, 86% of them singletons. Sequenced: PBMCs. These receptors all come from a woman aged 30 to 39 in good health and CMV-seronegative.

The J gene is TRBJ2-5, the V gene TRBV6-1; no clear D. Trimming stripped 2 bases from V and 5 bases from J, with 12 bases between. Germline lookup yields CDR1 MNHNS and CDR2 SASEGT. The CDR3 sequence is 14 residues long. CDR3 region: CASSENWAMETQYF. For the CDR3, the DNA is TGTGCCAGCAGTGAAAATTGGGCCATGGAGACCCAGTACTTC.

The rearrangement links TRBV7-8 to TRBJ1-5; unclear D gene. Per the germline V gene, CDR1 is SGHVS and CDR2 is FQNEAQ. Trimming left V 3 bases short and J 4 bases short, with 10 bases between. CDR3 length: 14 amino acids. CDR3 DNA: TGTGCCAGCAGCTTGACACGTTATAATCAGCCCCAGCATTTT. Amino acid sequence: CASSLTRYNQPQHF.

V usage is TRBV6-1 and J usage is TRBJ1-5; 7 bases align to TRBD1. The V gene's germline CDR1 is MNHNS and CDR2 SASEGT. Trimming cost V 5 bases and J 4 bases; bases outside gene matches: 8. CDR3 size: 15 residues. The CDR3 reads CASSPRDRANQPQHF. The CDR3 DNA reads as TGTGCCAGCAGTCCTAGGGACAGAGCAAATCAGCCCCAGCATTTT.

The V gene is TRBV5-4, the J gene TRBJ2-2; 9 positions match TRBD2. The CDR3 is 17 residues long. Trimming at V came to 2 bases and at J to 6 bases, leaving 11 bases not matched to a gene. CDR1 and CDR2 (germline): SGHNT, YYREEE (reference sequence). The CDR3 reads CASSLGTSGGRSGELFF. The CDR3 DNA reads TGTGCCAGCAGCTTAGGCACCAGCGGGGGGAGGTCCGGGGAGCTGTTTTTT.

The chain combines TRBV28 with TRBJ2-7; D not resolved. CDR1 is MDHEN, CDR2 SYDVKM, per germline. This CDR3 region has 13 residues. V was clipped by 6 bases and J by 2 bases, with 11 bases between them. The CDR3 nucleotides are TGTGCCAGCAGAGGAGCGCCGGCCTACGAGCAGTACTTC. It encodes CASRGAPAYEQYF.

The V and J genes are TRBV6-1 and TRBJ1-4; possible D gene TRBD1, 6 bases. Germline values: CDR1 MNHNS, CDR2 SASEGT. This CDR3 is built from 15 residues. V was cut by 4 bases and J by 5 bases, with 14 bases left in between. CDR3 DNA sequence: TGTGCCAGCAGTGCGGGTGGAACAGGGAATGAAAAACTGTTTTTT. Protein product: CASSAGGTGNEKLFF.

The chain is built from TRBV28 and TRBJ2-3; TRBD2 might be the D (7 bases). The CDR3 runs 17 residues. Per germline, CDR1 MDHEN and CDR2 SYDVKM. Trimming removed 2 bases from V and 3 bases from J, with 18 bases in between. The CDR3 loop is CASSLRSWGGPTDTQYF. CDR3 DNA sequence: TGTGCCAGCAGTTTAAGGTCTTGGGGGGGCCCTACAGATACGCAGTATTTT.

V and J are TRBV2 and TRBJ1-2, with 10 bases identical to TRBD1. Unmatched junction bases numbered 3, after V lost 4 bases and J lost 7 bases. Germline CDR1 SNHLY, CDR2 FYNNEI. This CDR3 region has 13 residues. CDR3 amino acids: CASSGQGAGGYTF. Here the CDR3 DNA reads TGTGCCAGCAGTGGACAGGGGGCAGGTGGCTACACCTTC.

The CDR3 spells CAISEFTGTDTQYF. For the CDR3, the DNA is TGTGCCATCAGTGAGTTTACGGGCACAGATACGCAGTATTTT. This rearrangement joins TRBV10-3 to TRBJ2-3; D uncertain. CDR1 is ENHRY, CDR2 SYGVKD, per germline. The V end was cut by 1 base, the J end by 1 base, with 6 bases between. The length of the CDR3 is 14 residues.

This chain links TRBV5-4 with TRBJ1-6, with D hard to call. From germline, CDR1 is SGHNT and CDR2 YYREEE (reference sequence). This CDR3 is built from 12 residues. The V end lost 4 bases, the J end lost 9 bases, and 8 bases lay between the germline ends. The CDR3 DNA is TGTGCCAGCAGCGTGGACTCTTCACCCCTCCACTTT. Translation gives CASSVDSSPLHF.

The rearrangement links TRBV7-9 to TRBJ1-3; TRBD1 agrees at 10 bases. CDR3 size: 16 residues. With 5 bases clipped from V and 1 base from J, the junction kept 5 bases outside the gene matches. Germline CDR1 SEHNR, CDR2 FQNEAQ (reference sequence). The CDR3 DNA follows: TGTGCCAGCAGCCCGCGACAGGGGGCATCTGGAAACACCATATATTTT. Its protein is CASSPRQGASGNTIYF.

V is TRBV28 and J is TRBJ2-5, with a possible D match to TRBD2 (7 bases). Trimming cost V 7 bases and J 5 bases, with 14 bases left between them. The V gene's germline CDR1 is MDHEN and CDR2 SYDVKM. The CDR3 totals 13 residues. This CDR3 is CASKTGGRETQYF. The CDR3 DNA reads as TGTGCCAGCAAGACGGGGGGCCGTGAGACCCAGTACTTC.

Notes on this clone: This CDR3 is missing its conserved last phenylalanine or tryptophan, likely due to a read error. The limits of the CDR3 on the DNA are not certain, so only TCRdb's listed CDR3 is given. V usage is TRBV10-3 and J usage is TRBJ2-7; the table names TRBD2, a call not compared with the DNA. The CDR3 has 12 residues if both end residues are counted. Germline lookup yields CDR1 ENHRY and CDR2 SYGVKD. The chain's CDR3 is CAISESGGLASL.

CDR3: CASQSGPYEQYF. CDR3 nucleotide sequence: TGTGCCAGCCAAAGCGGACCTTACGAGCAGTACTTC. The V and J genes are TRBV6-6 and TRBJ2-7; a possible D gene is TRBD2 (5 bases). The CDR3 has 12 amino acids. Per germline, CDR1 MNHNY and CDR2 SVGAGI (reference sequence). Trimming took 8 bases from V and 4 from J, leaving 12 bases between them.

Concerning this clone: A junction boundary mismatches the germline segment, possibly from a read error. V usage is TRBV29-1 and J usage is TRBJ2-1; 9 bases map to TRBD2. Germline assignment: CDR1 SQVTM and CDR2 ANQGSEA. The CDR3 totals 15 residues. CDR3 nucleotides: TGCAGCGCTGAAGGAGGCGGGAGGGTATACAATGAGCAGTTCTTC. It translates to CSAEGGGRVYNEQFF.

The chain joins TRBV7-9 to TRBJ2-1; 11 bases map to TRBD2. Germline V gene sequence: CDR1 SEHNR, CDR2 FQNEAQ (reference sequence). V lost 7 bases and J lost 5; bases outside the gene matches: 4. CDR3 length: 14 residues. CDR3 in amino acids: CASKELAGDNEQFF. CDR3 bases: TGTGCCAGCAAGGAACTAGCGGGAGACAATGAGCAGTTCTTC.

V and J are TRBV2 and TRBJ2-7; TRBD1 is a possible D gene (6 bases). The CDR3 is 14 amino acids. CDR1 is SNHLY and CDR2 is FYNNEI in the germline V gene. Trimming removed 5 bases at V and 3 bases at J, with 14 bases between. This CDR3 is CASSRRGGGYEQYF. CDR3 bases: TGTGCCAGCAGTCGACGTGGGGGCGGCTACGAGCAGTACTTC.

V usage is TRBV5-1 and J usage is TRBJ1-4, with a possible D match to TRBD1 (6 bases). CDR1 SGHRS and CDR2 YFSETQ come from the germline V gene. There are 15 residues in the CDR3. V lost 3 bases and J lost 4, with 13 bases in between. The CDR3 DNA follows: TGCGCCAGCAGCTCCTTACAGGGCAGTAATGAAAAACTGTTTTTT. Translating gives CASSSLQGSNEKLFF.

This clone was counted once. The chain joins TRBV27 to TRBJ1-5, with D perhaps matching TRBD1 (5 bases). Per germline, CDR1 MNHEY and CDR2 SMNVEV (reference sequence). V was shortened by 6 bases and J by 0 bases, with 9 bases between the two germline ends. CDR3 length: 14 amino acids. Written as DNA, the CDR3 is TGTGCCAGCAGCCGACAGAATAGCAATCAGCCCCAGCATTTT. Its translation: CASSRQNSNQPQHF.

V usage is TRBV27 and J usage is TRBJ2-5; D is perhaps TRBD2 (5 bases). CDR3 length: 16 amino acids. Looked up from germline, CDR1 is MNHEY and CDR2 is SMNVEV (reference sequence). Between the trimmed V and J ends, which lost 0 bases and 5 bases, there was a span of 16 bases. The CDR3 sequence: CASSLSHPGIGETQYF. CDR3 coding DNA: TGTGCCAGCAGTTTATCGCATCCCGGGATCGGGGAGACCCAGTACTTC.

This chain uses TRBV11-2 with TRBJ1-2; D uncertain. Trimming took off 5 bases at V and 3 bases at J, with 10 bases between the two ends. CDR1 and CDR2 from the germline V gene are SGHAT and FQNNGV. The CDR3 is made up of 13 amino acids. The DNA for the CDR3 is TGTGCCAGCAGCCGTGGGCCATACTATGGCTACACCTTC. This encodes CASSRGPYYGYTF.

This sequence joins TRBV7-9 and TRBJ2-5; TRBD1 matches 10 bases. The tail of the sequence fits TRBJ2-7 better, so the J call may be wrong. Germline CDR1 and CDR2: SEHNR and FQNEAQ (reference sequence). The CDR3 runs to 15 residues. CDR3 in amino acids: CASSSGTGAPYEQYF. CDR3 sequence (DNA): TGTGCCAGCAGTTCCGGGACAGGGGCCCCCTACGAGCAGTACTTC.